These 15 T cell receptor beta chains were all obtained from the same sample, sequenced in a study of shared clonotypes between healthy human individuals. Sequencing used immunoSEQ multiplex PCR; TCRdb keeps in-frame clones, though not all of them. Counted here are roughly 500,000 clones, about 79% occurring once; the ten biggest clones make up 13%. Material: PBMCs. The receptors were sampled from a woman aged 40 to 50 in good health. Some clones in this sample may be carry-over from other donors' samples.

In this sample, this clone turned up once. This rearrangement joins TRBV27 to TRBJ2-7; TRBD1 is a possible D gene (5 bases). V lost 5 bases to trimming and J lost 2 bases, with 13 bases between them. CDR1 and CDR2 from the germline V gene are MNHEY and SMNVEV (reference sequence). The CDR3 totals 14 residues. The CDR3 region is CASSPQGKPYEQYF. In DNA, the CDR3 is TGTGCCAGCAGTCCTCAGGGAAAGCCCTACGAGCAGTACTTC.

The V gene is TRBV27, the J gene TRBJ2-2; D remains unclear. Germline V gene sequence: CDR1 MNHEY, CDR2 SMNVEV (reference sequence). The CDR3 consists of 15 residues. Trimming pared 3 bases from V and 5 bases from J, leaving 13 bases between. CDR3 region: CASSFVGAGTGELFF. DNA of the CDR3: TGTGCCAGCAGTTTTGTGGGCGCCGGAACCGGGGAGCTGTTTTTT.

A word on this clone: This likely reflects a read error, since a far larger clone is one base away. This chain joins TRBV19 and TRBJ1-5; a possible D gene is TRBD1 (6 bases). Looked up from germline, CDR1 is LNHDA and CDR2 is SQIVND (reference sequence). The CDR3 sequence is 14 residues long. The CDR3 DNA sequence: TGTGCCAGTAGTATGGGGGACAACTATCAGCCCCGGCATTTT. Translation: CASSMGDNYQPRHF.

The J gene is TRBJ1-4, the V gene TRBV14, with 7 nucleotides matching TRBD1. CDR1 and CDR2 from the germline V gene are SGHDN and FVKESK. V trimming: 1 base; J trimming: 3 bases; junction bases outside the gene matches: 2. This CDR3 contains 15 residues. CDR3 in DNA: TGTGCCAGCAGCCAAGTAAGGGGGCCTAATGAAAAACTGTTTTTT. Amino acid sequence: CASSQVRGPNEKLFF.

The CDR3 reads CASSPNPGSYEQYF. Here the CDR3 DNA reads TGTGCCAGCAGCCCCAATCCGGGGAGCTACGAGCAGTACTTC. The genes are TRBV13 and TRBJ2-7; D might be TRBD2 (5 bases). With 5 bases removed from V and 3 bases from J, the gap between germline ends came to 14 bases. The CDR3 contains 14 residues. From germline, CDR1 is PRHDT and CDR2 FYEKMQ (reference sequence).

V and J are TRBV28 and TRBJ1-6; D not resolved. Trimming left V 4 bases short and J 10 bases short, with 17 bases between. Germline-derived CDR1 and CDR2 are MDHEN and SYDVKM. The CDR3 spans 15 residues. This CDR3 reads CASSYPGGPWSPLHF. CDR3 DNA sequence: TGTGCCAGCAGTTACCCGGGAGGCCCCTGGTCACCCCTCCACTTT.

This chain uses TRBV10-3 with TRBJ2-3; 10 nucleotides agree with TRBD1. This CDR3 is built from 14 residues. The V gene's germline CDR1 is ENHRY and CDR2 SYGVKD. The ends lost 6 bases at V and 4 bases at J; junction bases unmatched: 4. The DNA for the CDR3 is TGTGCCATCAGAGGGACAGGGGACGCAGATACGCAGTATTTT. Encoded protein: CAIRGTGDADTQYF.

In its sample, this clone was seen once. The V and J genes are TRBV11-1 and TRBJ1-1; possible D gene TRBD1, 5 bases. Germline CDR1 is SGHAT and CDR2 is FQDESV (reference sequence). The CDR3 runs 15 residues. V was pared by 5 bases and J by 2 bases, with 15 bases between. The CDR3 reads CASSQNRDRNTEAFF. CDR3 DNA sequence: TGTGCCAGCAGCCAAAACCGAGACAGAAACACTGAAGCTTTCTTT.

This chain connects TRBV5-1 to TRBJ2-2; D might be TRBD2 (6 bases). V lost 4 bases, J lost 1 base, and 11 bases lay in between. The CDR3 sequence is 15 residues long. Germline assignment: CDR1 SGHRS and CDR2 YFSETQ. CDR3 protein: CASSDTGGNTGELFF. In nucleotides, the CDR3 is TGCGCCAGCAGCGATACCGGGGGGAACACCGGGGAGCTGTTTTTT.

The chain joins TRBV19 to TRBJ1-2; possibly TRBD1 for D (6 bases). Germline CDR1 is LNHDA and CDR2 is SQIVND (reference sequence). V lost 7 bases and J lost 0, with 15 bases in between. The length of the CDR3 is 15 residues. The CDR3 bases are TGTGCCAGTAATCATCCCCGGACAGCTAACTATGGCTACACCTTC. Its translation: CASNHPRTANYGYTF.

The chain combines TRBV15 with TRBJ1-2; D perhaps matches TRBD1 (5 bases). The V end was cut by 0 bases, the J end by 9 bases, with 8 bases between. Germline V CDR1 and CDR2: LNHNV, YYDKDF (reference sequence). The CDR3 sequence is 12 residues long. CDR3 residues: CATSRDQGSYTF. The CDR3 DNA sequence: TGTGCCACCAGCAGAGACCAGGGTAGCTACACCTTC.

The gene calls are TRBV6-6 and TRBJ1-4; D possibly corresponds to TRBD1 (5 bases). The length of the CDR3 is 15 residues. Germline lookup yields CDR1 MNHNY and CDR2 SVGAGI (reference sequence). Trimming removed 6 bases from V and 3 bases from J, with 14 bases in between. In DNA form, the CDR3 reads TGTGCCAGCAGCCCAAGGACACGTTCTAATGAAAAACTGTTTTTT. Translation gives CASSPRTRSNEKLFF.

The chain employs TRBV5-4 and TRBJ2-7; D is possibly TRBD1 (6 bases). This CDR3 comprises 15 residues. V was clipped by 4 bases and J by 3 bases, with 17 bases between them. Looked up from germline, CDR1 is SGHNT and CDR2 is YYREEE (reference sequence). CDR3 sequence: CASSRFGTNRYEQYF. The CDR3 DNA follows: TGTGCCAGCAGCCGTTTCGGGACAAACCGCTACGAGCAGTACTTC.

Comments on this clone: In the same sample, other DNA sequences code for this CDR3. The chain links TRBV15 to TRBJ2-5; D is unclear. V was cut by 1 base and J by 0 bases, with 6 bases left in between. Germline CDR1 and CDR2: LNHNV and YYDKDF (reference sequence). The CDR3 runs to 14 residues. This chain's CDR3 is CATSRGGNQETQYF. In DNA form, the CDR3 reads TGTGCCACCAGCAGAGGAGGCAACCAAGAGACCCAGTACTTC.

The chain couples TRBV6-5 to TRBJ1-1; the D is unclear. Germline CDR1 is MNHEY and CDR2 is SVGAGI. This CDR3 is built from 13 residues. Trimming shortened V by 6 bases and J by 6 bases, and 14 bases separated the two germline ends. For the CDR3, the DNA is TGTGCCAGCAGCACCAACTTTAGGGCTGAAGCTTTCTTT. As protein: CASSTNFRAEAFF.